The following is a T cell receptor beta chain sequence with its context. This record comes from a study of cytomegalovirus exposure and HLA in healthy donors. 60 Vbeta and 13 Jbeta primers were used in PCR. Repertoires were generated with immunoSEQ multiplex PCR, while TCRdb's copy carries only in-frame clones and drops some. The table includes 87,000 or so clones, 7.5% to 8.5% detected once. Germline V gene lookup returns CDR1 MNHNS and CDR2 SASEGT. CDR3 size: 13 residues. With V trimmed by 6 bases and J by 3 bases, 4 bases remained unmatched. The chain employs TRBV6-1 and TRBJ2-5, with 7 bases fitting TRBD1. Sequencing was carried out using PBMCs. This TCR came from a man aged 45 to 65 in good health and CMV-seronegative. CDR3 sequence: CASRWTGEETQYF. As DNA, the CDR3 is TGTGCCAGCAGATGGACAGGAGAAGAGACCCAGTACTTC.